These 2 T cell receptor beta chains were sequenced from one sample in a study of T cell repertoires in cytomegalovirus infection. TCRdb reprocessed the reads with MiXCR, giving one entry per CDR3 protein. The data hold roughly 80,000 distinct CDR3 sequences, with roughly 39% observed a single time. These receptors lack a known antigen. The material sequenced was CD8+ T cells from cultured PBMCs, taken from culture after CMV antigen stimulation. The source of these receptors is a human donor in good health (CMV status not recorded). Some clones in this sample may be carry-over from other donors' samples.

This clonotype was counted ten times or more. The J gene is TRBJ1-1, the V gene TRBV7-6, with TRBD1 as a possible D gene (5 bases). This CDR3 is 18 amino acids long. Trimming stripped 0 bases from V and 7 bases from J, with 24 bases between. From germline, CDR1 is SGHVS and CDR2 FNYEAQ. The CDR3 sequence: CASSLASWAGGGTDEAFF. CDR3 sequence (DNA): TGTGCCAGCAGCTTAGCTTCCTGGGCTGGGGGGGGAACTGATGAAGCTTTCTTT. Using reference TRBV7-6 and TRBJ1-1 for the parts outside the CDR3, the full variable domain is GAGVSQSPRYKVTKRGQDVALRCDPISGHVSLYWYRQALGQGPEFLTYFNYEAQQDKSGLPNDRFSAERPEGSISTLTIQRTEQRDSAMYRCASSLASWAGGGTDEAFFGQGTRLTVV.

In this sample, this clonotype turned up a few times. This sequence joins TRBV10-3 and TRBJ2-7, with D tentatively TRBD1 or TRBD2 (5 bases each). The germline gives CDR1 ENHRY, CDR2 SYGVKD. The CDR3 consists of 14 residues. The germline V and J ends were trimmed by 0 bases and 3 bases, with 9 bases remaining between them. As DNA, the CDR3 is TGTGCCATCAGTGAGTCGGGGGTATACTACGAGCAGTACTTC. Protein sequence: CAISESGVYYEQYF.